The entry that follows covers one TCR beta chain sequence. The CDR3 totals 16 residues. The germline gives CDR1 MNHEY, CDR2 SVGEGT. V dropped 4 bases and J dropped 3; count of bases not matched to a gene: 9. This specimen comes from a study of blood T cell repertoires in COVID-19. Here immunoSEQ multiplex PCR was the method, and the copy in TCRdb shows in-frame clones only, minus some. In the table there are 300,000 or so clones, around 88% of which are singletons. The clonotype comes from a woman in her fifties or sixties with acute or convalescent COVID-19. The sequenced material came from peripheral blood. The rearrangement uses TRBV6-2 or TRBV6-3 and TRBJ1-5; TRBD1 aligns across 7 bases. The CDR3 is CASSSRKGQTNQPQHF. CDR3 DNA: TGTGCCAGCAGTTCTCGTAAGGGACAGACCAATCAGCCCCAGCATTTT.